This T cell receptor beta chain was documented in a study of blood T cell repertoires in COVID-19. V lost 2 bases and J lost 16; bases outside the gene matches: 7. In germline, CDR1 is MNHNS, CDR2 SASEGT. This CDR3 comprises 13 residues. Only in-frame clones appear in the TCRdb table, and some are missing; sequencing was by immunoSEQ multiplex PCR. The sample lists almost 400,000 clones; around 92% were seen once. This receptor was identified in a woman in her twenties or thirties who had recovered from COVID-19. The chain recombines TRBV6-1 with TRBJ1-6; 8 bases align to TRBD1. The sample comprised PBMCs or T cells enriched from blood (not recorded which). The CDR3: CASSETKWDRLHF. The CDR3, as DNA: TGTGCCAGCAGTGAAACTAAATGGGACAGGCTCCACTTT.